The 8 T cell receptor beta chains given below trace back to one sample, sequenced in a study of T cell responses to AZD1222 COVID-19 vaccine. Libraries were prepared by immunoSEQ multiplex PCR; TCRdb keeps only in-frame clonotypes and omits some of them. The top ten clones hold 1.5% to 2% of a sample with about 210,000 clones, roughly 94% of them seen once. The sequenced sample was peripheral blood, obtained 28 days after the second dose of the MenACWY control vaccine. The receptors were gathered from an adult who received the MenACWY meningococcal vaccine as a control.

This clone was observed a single time. V usage is TRBV7-2 and J usage is TRBJ1-1; D gene ambiguous. V shed 2 bases and J shed 5 bases, with 6 bases lying between them. The CDR3 spans 12 residues. Looked up from germline, CDR1 is SGHTA and CDR2 is FQGNSA. CDR3 sequence reads: CASSLTGTEAFF. The CDR3 DNA reads as TGTGCCAGCAGCTTAACCGGAACTGAAGCTTTCTTT.

The chain employs TRBV2 and TRBJ1-4; D is undetermined. Germline-derived CDR1 and CDR2 are SNHLY and FYNNEI. The V gene lost 11 bases and the J gene lost 6 bases, with 16 bases spanning the gap. This CDR3 contains 13 residues. The CDR3 nucleotides are TGTGCCGGGCAAGGGAGTAGAGATGAAAAACTGTTTTTT. Translation: CAGQGSRDEKLFF.

This chain links TRBV28 with TRBJ1-1; D might be TRBD1 (5 bases). Deletions cut 5 bases from V and 6 bases from J, with 10 bases between. The CDR3 runs to 12 residues. Germline CDR1 reads MDHEN; CDR2 reads SYDVKM. CDR3 in amino acids: CASSRQGSEAFF. In nucleotides, the CDR3 is TGTGCCAGCAGTCGTCAGGGTTCTGAAGCTTTCTTT. The full variable domain, in which reference TRBV28 and TRBJ1-1 provide the parts outside the CDR3, is DVKVTQSSRYLVKRTGEKVFLECVQDMDHENMFWYRQDPGLGLRLIYFSYDVKMKEKGDIPEGYSVSREKKERFSLILESASTNQTSMYLCASSRQGSEAFFGQGTRLTVV.

This sequence joins TRBV28 and TRBJ1-2; D is undetermined. This CDR3 contains 13 residues. The germline gives CDR1 MDHEN, CDR2 SYDVKM. Trimming pared 6 bases from V and 8 bases from J, leaving 16 bases between. The CDR3 DNA reads as TGTGCCAGCAGCTCCGGGGATCCGACGGGCTACACCTTC. It is translated as CASSSGDPTGYTF.

The chain is built from TRBV20-1 and TRBJ1-2; D gene uncertain. Trimming left V 4 bases short and J 7 bases short, with 10 bases between. The CDR3 is 11 amino acids. The germline CDR1 and CDR2 sequences are DFQATT and SNEGSKA (reference sequence). CDR3 bases: TGCAGTGCTATAAAGGGAGGTGGCTACACCTTC. This translates into CSAIKGGGYTF.

The chain joins TRBV15 to TRBJ1-1; tentatively, D is TRBD1 (6 bases). This CDR3 comprises 15 residues. Germline CDR1 and CDR2: LNHNV and YYDKDF (reference sequence). Between the trimmed V and J ends, which lost 7 bases and 3 bases, there was a span of 18 bases. The CDR3 region is CATIMTGAWDTEAFF. The CDR3 DNA follows: TGTGCCACCATCATGACAGGAGCTTGGGACACTGAAGCTTTCTTT.

V and J are TRBV5-1 and TRBJ1-6; D remains ambiguous. V was trimmed by 1 base and J by 9 bases, leaving 14 bases between them. The CDR3 totals 15 residues. CDR1 is SGHRS, CDR2 YFSETQ, per germline. This CDR3 is CASSLSDYRGSPLHF. Here the CDR3 DNA reads TGCGCCAGCAGCTTGTCGGACTATCGGGGTTCACCCCTCCACTTT.

The chain carries TRBV6-2 or TRBV6-3 and TRBJ2-5; D is uncertain. The ends were cut back, 8 bases at V and 7 bases at J, with 20 bases in the middle. Germline V gene sequence: CDR1 MNHEY, CDR2 SVGEGT. The CDR3 runs 14 residues. CDR3 sequence (DNA): TGTGCCAGCTGCCAGTCAGGATTCGAAGGGACCCAGTACTTC. Protein product: CASCQSGFEGTQYF.